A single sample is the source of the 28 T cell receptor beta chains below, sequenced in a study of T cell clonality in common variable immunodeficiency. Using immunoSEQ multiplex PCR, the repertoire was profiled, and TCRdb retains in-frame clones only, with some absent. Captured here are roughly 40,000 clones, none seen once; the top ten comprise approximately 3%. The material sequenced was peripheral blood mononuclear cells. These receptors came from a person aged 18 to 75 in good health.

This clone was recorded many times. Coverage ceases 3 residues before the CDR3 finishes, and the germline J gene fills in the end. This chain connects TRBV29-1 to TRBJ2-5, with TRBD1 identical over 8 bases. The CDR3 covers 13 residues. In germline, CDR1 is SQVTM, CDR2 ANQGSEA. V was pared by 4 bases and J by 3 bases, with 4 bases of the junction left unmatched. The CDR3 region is CSVGPQGEETQYF. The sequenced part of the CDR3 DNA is TGCAGCGTTGGCCCACAGGGGGAAGAGACC.

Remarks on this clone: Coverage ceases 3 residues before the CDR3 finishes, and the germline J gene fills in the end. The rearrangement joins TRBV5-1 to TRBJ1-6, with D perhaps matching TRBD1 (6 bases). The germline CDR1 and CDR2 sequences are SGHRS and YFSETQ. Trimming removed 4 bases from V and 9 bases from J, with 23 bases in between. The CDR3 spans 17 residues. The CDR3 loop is CASSPDGGTNPSSPLHF. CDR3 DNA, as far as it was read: TGCGCCAGCAGCCCGGACGGGGGGACAAATCCAAGTTCACCC. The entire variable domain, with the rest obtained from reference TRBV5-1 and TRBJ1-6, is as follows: KAGVTQTPRYLIKTRGQQVTLSCSPISGHRSVSWYQQTPGQGLQFLFEYFSETQRNKGNFPGRFSGRQFSNSRSEMNVSTLELGDSALYLCASSPDGGTNPSSPLHFGNGTRLTVT.

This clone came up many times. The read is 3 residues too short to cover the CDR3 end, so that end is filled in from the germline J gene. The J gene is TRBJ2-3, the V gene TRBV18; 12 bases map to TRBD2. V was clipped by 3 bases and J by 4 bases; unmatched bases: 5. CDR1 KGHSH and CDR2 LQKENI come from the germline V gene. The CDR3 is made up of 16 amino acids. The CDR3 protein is CASSPLTSGSADTQYF. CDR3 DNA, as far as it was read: TGTGCCAGCTCACCCCTGACTAGCGGGAGTGCAGATACG.

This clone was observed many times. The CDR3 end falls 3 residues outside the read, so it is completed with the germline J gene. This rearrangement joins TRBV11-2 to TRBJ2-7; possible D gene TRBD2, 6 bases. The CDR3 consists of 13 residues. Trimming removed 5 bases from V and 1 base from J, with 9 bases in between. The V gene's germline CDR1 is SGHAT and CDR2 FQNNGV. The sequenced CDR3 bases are TGTGCCAGCAGCCGGGACTTTTCCTACGAG. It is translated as CASSRDFSYE. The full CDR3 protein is CASSRDFSYEQYF.

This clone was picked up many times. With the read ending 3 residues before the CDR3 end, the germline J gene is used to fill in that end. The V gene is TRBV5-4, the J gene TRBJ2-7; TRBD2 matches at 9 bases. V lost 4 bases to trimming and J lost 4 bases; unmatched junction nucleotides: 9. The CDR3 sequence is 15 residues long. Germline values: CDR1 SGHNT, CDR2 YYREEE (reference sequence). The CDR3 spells CASSVWREGRYEQYF. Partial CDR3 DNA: TGTGCCAGCAGCGTTTGGCGGGAGGGCCGGTACGAG.

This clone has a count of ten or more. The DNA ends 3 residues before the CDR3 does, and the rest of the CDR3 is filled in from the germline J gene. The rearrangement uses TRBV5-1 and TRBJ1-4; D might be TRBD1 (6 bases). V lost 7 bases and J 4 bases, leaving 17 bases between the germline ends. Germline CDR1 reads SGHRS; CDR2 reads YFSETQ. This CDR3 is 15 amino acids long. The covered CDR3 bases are TGCGCCAGCTCCCCGAGAGGGGGGGATAATGAAAAA. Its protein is CASSPRGGDNEK. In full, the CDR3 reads CASSPRGGDNEKLFF.

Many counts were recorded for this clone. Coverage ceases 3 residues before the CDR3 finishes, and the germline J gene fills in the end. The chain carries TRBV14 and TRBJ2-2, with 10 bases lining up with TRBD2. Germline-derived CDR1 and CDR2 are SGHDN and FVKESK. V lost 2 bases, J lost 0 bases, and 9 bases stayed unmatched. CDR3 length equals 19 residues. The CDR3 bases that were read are TGTGCCAGCAGCCAACTCCTACTAGCGGGGTTTTCGAACACCGGGGAG. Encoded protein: CASSQLLLAGFSNTGE. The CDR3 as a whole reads CASSQLLLAGFSNTGELFF.

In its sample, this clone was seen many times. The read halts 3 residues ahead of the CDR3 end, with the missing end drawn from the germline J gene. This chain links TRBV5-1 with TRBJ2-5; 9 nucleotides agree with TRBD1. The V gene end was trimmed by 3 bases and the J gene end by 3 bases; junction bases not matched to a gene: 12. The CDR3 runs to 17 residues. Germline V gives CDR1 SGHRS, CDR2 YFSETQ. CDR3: CASSSKPRQGVKETQYF. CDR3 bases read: TGCGCCAGCAGCTCAAAACCCCGACAGGGGGTAAAAGAGACC.

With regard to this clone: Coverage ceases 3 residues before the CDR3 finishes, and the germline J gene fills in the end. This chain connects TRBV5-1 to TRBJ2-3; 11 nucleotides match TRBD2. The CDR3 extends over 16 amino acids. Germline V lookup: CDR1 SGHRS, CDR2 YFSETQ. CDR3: CASSLFGGLAEETQYF. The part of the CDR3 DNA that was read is TGCGCCAGCAGCCTATTTGGGGGACTAGCGGAAGAGACG.

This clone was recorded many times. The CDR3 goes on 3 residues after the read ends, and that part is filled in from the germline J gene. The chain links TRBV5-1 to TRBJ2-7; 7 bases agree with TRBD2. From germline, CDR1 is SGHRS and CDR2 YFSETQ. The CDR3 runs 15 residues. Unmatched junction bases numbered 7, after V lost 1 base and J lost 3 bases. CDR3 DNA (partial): TGCGCCAGCAGCTTGATCGAGCGGGGAAACTACGAG. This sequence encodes CASSLIERGNYE. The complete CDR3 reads CASSLIERGNYEQYF.

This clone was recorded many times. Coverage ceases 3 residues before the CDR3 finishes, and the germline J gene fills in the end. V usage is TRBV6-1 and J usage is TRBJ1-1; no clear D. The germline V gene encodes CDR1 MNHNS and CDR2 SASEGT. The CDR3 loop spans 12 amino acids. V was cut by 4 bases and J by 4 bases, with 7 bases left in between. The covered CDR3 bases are TGTGCCAGCAGTGGCATAGTCACTGAA. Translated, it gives CASSGIVTE. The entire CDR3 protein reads CASSGIVTEAFF.

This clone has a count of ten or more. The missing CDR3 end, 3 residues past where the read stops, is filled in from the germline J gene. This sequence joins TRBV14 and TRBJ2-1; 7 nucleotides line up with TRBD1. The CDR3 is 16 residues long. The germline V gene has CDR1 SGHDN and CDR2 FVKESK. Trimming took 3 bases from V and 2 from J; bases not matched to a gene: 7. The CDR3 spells CASSHFRDRAYNEQFF. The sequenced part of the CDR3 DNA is TGTGCCAGCAGCCACTTCCGGGACAGAGCCTACAATGAG.

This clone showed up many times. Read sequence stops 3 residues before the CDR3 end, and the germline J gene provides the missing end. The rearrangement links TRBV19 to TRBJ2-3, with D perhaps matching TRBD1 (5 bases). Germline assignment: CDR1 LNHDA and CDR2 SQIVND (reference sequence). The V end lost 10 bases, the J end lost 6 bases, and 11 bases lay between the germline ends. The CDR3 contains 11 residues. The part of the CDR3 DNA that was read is TGTGCCACCGACAGTGGGGATACG. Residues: CATDSGDT. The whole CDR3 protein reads CATDSGDTQYF.

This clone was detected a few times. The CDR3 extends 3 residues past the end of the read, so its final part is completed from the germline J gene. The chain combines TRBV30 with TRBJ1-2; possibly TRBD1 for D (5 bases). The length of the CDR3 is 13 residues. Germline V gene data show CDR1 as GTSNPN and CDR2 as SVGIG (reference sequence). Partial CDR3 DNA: TGTGCCTGGAGTGTAGCGTCGGGGGATACC. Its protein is CAWSVASGDT. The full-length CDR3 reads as CAWSVASGDTYTF.

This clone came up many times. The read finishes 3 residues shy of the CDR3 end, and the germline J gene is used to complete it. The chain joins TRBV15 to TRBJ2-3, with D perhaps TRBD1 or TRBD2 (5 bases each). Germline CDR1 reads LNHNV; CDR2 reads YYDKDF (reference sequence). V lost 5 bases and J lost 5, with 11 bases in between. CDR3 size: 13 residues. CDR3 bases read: TGTGCCACCAGCCAGGGAGTACAAGATACG. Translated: CATSQGVQDT. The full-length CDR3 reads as CATSQGVQDTQYF. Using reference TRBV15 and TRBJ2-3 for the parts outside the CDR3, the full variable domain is DAMVIQNPRYQVTQFGKPVTLSCSQTLNHNVMYWYQQKSSQAPKLLFHYYDKDFNNEADTPDNFQSRRPNTSFCFLDIRSPGLGDTAMYLCATSQGVQDTQYFGPGTRLTVL.

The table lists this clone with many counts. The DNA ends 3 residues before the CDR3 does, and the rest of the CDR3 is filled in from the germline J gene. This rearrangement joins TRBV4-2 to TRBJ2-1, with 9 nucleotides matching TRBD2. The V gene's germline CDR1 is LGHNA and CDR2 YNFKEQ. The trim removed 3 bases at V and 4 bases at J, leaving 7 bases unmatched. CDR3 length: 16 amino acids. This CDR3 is CASSHSIAGEYNEQFF. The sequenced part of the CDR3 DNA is TGTGCCAGCAGCCATTCCATAGCGGGAGAATACAATGAG.

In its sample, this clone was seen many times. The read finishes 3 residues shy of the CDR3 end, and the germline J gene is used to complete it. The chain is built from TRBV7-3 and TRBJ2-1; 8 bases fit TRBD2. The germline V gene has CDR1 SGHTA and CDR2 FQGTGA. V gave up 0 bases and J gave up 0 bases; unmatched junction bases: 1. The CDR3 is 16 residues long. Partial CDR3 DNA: TGTGCCAGCAGCTTAACGGGACTAGTCTCCTACAATGAG. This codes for CASSLTGLVSYNE. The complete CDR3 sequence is CASSLTGLVSYNEQFF.

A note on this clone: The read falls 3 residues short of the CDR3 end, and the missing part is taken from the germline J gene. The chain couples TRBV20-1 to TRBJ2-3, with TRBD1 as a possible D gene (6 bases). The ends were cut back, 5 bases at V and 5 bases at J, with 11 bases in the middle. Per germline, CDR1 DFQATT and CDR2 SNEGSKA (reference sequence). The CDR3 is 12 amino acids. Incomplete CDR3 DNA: TGCAGTGCTGGAAGCAGGGGAGATACG. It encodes CSAGSRGDT. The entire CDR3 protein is CSAGSRGDTQYF.

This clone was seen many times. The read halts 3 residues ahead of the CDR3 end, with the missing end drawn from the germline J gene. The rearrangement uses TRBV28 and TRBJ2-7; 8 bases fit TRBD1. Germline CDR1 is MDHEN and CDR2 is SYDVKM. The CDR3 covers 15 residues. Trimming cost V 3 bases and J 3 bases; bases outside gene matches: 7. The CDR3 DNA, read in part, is TGTGCCAGCAGTTTCCCGACAGGGGCTAGCTACGAG. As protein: CASSFPTGASYE. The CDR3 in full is CASSFPTGASYEQYF.

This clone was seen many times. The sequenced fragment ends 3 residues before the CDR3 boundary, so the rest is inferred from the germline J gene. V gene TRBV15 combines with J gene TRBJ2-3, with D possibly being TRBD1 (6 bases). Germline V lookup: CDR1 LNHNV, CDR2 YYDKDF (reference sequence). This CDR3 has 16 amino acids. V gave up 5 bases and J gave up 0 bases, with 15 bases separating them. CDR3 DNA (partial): TGTGCCACCAGCGGCGACAGGCGGGCTAGCACAGATACG. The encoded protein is CATSGDRRASTDT. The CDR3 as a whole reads CATSGDRRASTDTQYF.

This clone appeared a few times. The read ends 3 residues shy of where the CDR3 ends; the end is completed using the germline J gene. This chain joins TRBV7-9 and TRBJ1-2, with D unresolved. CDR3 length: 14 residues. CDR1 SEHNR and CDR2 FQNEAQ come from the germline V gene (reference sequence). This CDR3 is CASSLTTPQDTYTF. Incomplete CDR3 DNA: TGTGCCAGCAGCTTGACTACCCCACAAGATACC.

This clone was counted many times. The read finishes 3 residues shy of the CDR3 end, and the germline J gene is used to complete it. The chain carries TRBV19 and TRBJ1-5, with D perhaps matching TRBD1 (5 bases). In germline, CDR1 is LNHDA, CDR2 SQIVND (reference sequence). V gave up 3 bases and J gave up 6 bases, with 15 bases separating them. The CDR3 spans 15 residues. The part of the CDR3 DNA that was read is TGTGCCAGTAGTATTCCTGACAGCGGGGGTCAGCCC. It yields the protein CASSIPDSGGQP. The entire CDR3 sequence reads CASSIPDSGGQPQHF.

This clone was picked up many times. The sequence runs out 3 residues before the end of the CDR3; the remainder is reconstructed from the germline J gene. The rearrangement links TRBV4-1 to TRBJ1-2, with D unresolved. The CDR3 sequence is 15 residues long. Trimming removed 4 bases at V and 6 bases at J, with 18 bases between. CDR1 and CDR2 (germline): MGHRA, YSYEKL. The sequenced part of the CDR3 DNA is TGCGCCAGCAGCCCTGAAAGAGGAAGGGTGGATGGC. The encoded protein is CASSPERGRVDG. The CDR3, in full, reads CASSPERGRVDGYTF.

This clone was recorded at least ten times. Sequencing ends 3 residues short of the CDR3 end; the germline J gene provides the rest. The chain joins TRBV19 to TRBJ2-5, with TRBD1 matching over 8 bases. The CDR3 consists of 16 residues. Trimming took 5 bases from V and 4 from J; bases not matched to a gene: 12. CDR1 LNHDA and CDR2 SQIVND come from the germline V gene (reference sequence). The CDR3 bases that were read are TGTGCCAGTAGTCGAACCGACAGGGGTGGAGGAGAGACC. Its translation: CASSRTDRGGGET. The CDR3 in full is CASSRTDRGGGETQYF.

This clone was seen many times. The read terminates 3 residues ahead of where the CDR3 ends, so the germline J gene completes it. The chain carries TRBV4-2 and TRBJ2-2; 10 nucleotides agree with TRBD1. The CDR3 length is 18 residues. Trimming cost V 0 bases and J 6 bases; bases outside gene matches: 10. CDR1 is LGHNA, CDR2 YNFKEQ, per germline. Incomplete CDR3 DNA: TGTGCCAGCAGCCAAGATCGGGGGGACAGGGGAAGGTCCGGGGAG. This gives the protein CASSQDRGDRGRSGE. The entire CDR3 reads CASSQDRGDRGRSGELFF.

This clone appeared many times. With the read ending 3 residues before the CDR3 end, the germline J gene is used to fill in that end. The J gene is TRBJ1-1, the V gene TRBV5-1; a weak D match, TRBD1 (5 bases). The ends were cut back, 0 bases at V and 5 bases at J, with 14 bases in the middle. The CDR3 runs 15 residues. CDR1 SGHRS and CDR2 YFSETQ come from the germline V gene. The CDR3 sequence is CASSLGQGVRTEAFF. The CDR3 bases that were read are TGCGCCAGCAGCTTGGGTCAGGGAGTGAGGACTGAA.

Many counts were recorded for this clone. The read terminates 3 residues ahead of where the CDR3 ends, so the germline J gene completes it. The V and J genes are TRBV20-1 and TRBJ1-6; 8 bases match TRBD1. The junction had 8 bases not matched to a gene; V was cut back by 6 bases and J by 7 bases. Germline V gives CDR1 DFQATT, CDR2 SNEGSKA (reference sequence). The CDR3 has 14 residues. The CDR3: CSARPAGGNSPLHF. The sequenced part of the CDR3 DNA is TGCAGTGCCCGCCCGGCAGGGGGCAATTCACCC.

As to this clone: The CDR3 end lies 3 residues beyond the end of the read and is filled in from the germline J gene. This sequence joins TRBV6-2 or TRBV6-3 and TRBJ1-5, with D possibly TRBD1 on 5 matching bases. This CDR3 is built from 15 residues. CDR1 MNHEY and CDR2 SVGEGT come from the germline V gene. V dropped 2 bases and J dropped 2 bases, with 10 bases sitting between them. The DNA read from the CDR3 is TGTGCCAGCAGTTACGGCGGGGGGGGCAATCAGCCC. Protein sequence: CASSYGGGGNQP. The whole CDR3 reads CASSYGGGGNQPQHF.